Sequencing of this T cell receptor (beta chain) was carried out in a study of a mutant IDH1 vaccine in newly diagnosed glioma. Study as a whole: Every participant had undergone radiotherapy, temozolomide, or both before, and most underwent both.

Time point in this sample: week 11, during vaccination. Every single dose of the vaccine, 300 ug of mutant IDH1 20-mer peptide, came with topical imiquimod. Comment on this clone: The antigen remains undetermined.

Repertoires were generated with immunoSEQ multiplex PCR, while TCRdb's copy carries only in-frame clones and drops some. In the table there are under 35,000 clones, around 87% of which are singletons. Germline lookup yields CDR1 MGHRA and CDR2 YSYEKL. With 1 base clipped from V and 5 bases from J, the junction kept 0 bases outside the gene matches. This CDR3 is 14 amino acids long. This rearrangement joins TRBV4-1 to TRBJ2-3; 10 nucleotides agree with TRBD2. Sequencing used PBMCs, obtained from a glioma patient whose treatment included an IDH1 peptide vaccine. The clonotype was recovered from a man younger than 35 with glioma. For the CDR3, the DNA is TGCGCCAGCAGCCAAGGACTAGCGGGAGATACGCAGTATTTT. Translation gives CASSQGLAGDTQYF.